Listed below are T cell receptor beta chains from one sample, sequenced in a study of T cell responses to AZD1222 COVID-19 vaccine. Here immunoSEQ multiplex PCR was the method, and the copy in TCRdb shows in-frame clones only, minus some. The sample lists tens of thousands of clones; roughly 90% were seen once. The material sequenced was peripheral blood, taken 28 days after the second AZD1222 dose. These receptors all come from an adult who received the AZD1222 COVID-19 vaccine. The CDR3 runs from the conserved cysteine through the conserved F or W. A D gene is named only where the DNA matches it firmly. Some rows have no size entry. The others give once, few or many, or a class for an expanded clone.

v_gene	d_gene	abundance	j_gene	CDR3aa	CDR3nt
TRBV19	.	.	TRBJ1-5	CASSIGNSNQPQHF	TGTGCCAGTAGTATAGGGAATAGCAATCAGCCCCAGCATTTT
TRBV11-3	.	.	TRBJ2-1	CASSLTGGQFF	TGTGCCAGCTCCTTGACGGGTGGGCAGTTCTTC
TRBV4-1	TRBD2	.	TRBJ2-7	CASSHATGLAGVPATSYEQYF	TGCGCCAGCAGCCACGCTACCGGACTAGCGGGAGTACCTGCAACCTCCTACGAGCAGTACTTC
TRBV5-1	.	.	TRBJ1-2	CASSLEIWEAISNYGYTF	TGCGCCAGCAGCTTGGAGATCTGGGAAGCCATCAGTAACTATGGCTACACCTTC
TRBV7-6	.	once	TRBJ1-3	CASSQAGIGRGNTIYF	TGTGCCAGCAGCCAAGCAGGCATCGGGAGGGGAAACACCATATATTTT
TRBV28	.	.	TRBJ1-2	CASSFGPEEYGYTF	TGTGCCAGCAGTTTTGGGCCGGAGGAATATGGCTACACCTTC
TRBV5-1	TRBD1	.	TRBJ1-6	CASSFGTEESPLHF	TGCGCCAGCAGCTTCGGGACAGAAGAATCCCCCCTCCACTTT
TRBV29-1	.	.	TRBJ2-2	CSVGRPGANTGELFF	TGCAGCGTTGGGCGGCCGGGGGCCAACACCGGGGAGCTGTTTTTT
TRBV3-1/TRBV3-2	.	.	TRBJ2-5	CASGIGGPIQETQYF	TGTGCCAGCGGCATAGGGGGACCGATCCAAGAGACCCAGTACTTC
TRBV5-4	.	.	TRBJ1-4	CASSLDPQGEKLFF	TGTGCCAGCAGCTTGGACCCTCAAGGGGAAAAACTGTTTTTT
TRBV18	.	.	TRBJ2-2	CASSTSTGELFF	TGTGCCAGCTCAACGAGTACCGGGGAGCTGTTTTTT
TRBV7-2	.	.	TRBJ1-2	CASSLVLPGLDGYTF	TGTGCCAGCAGCTTAGTGTTACCAGGACTCGATGGCTACACCTTC
TRBV6-5	.	.	TRBJ1-5	CASSYSGVGNQPQHF	TGTGCCAGCAGTTACTCTGGGGTTGGCAATCAGCCCCAGCATTTT
TRBV4-3	TRBD1	.	TRBJ1-1	CASSPRQGGDTEAFF	TGCGCCAGCAGCCCGCGACAGGGGGGCGACACTGAAGCTTTCTTT
TRBV28	.	once	TRBJ1-5	CAIRLRGDNQPQHF	TGTGCCATCAGACTAAGAGGGGACAATCAGCCCCAGCATTTT
TRBV6-5	TRBD1	.	TRBJ1-2	CASAPTGGSNYGYTF	TGTGCCAGCGCTCCTACAGGGGGAAGTAACTATGGCTACACCTTC
TRBV4-2	TRBD2	.	TRBJ2-5	CASSQAGGGTQETQYF	TGTGCCAGCAGCCAAGCCGGCGGGGGGACCCAAGAGACCCAGTACTTC
TRBV5-8	TRBD1	.	TRBJ1-5	CASSFHRGLTYSNQPQHF	TGTGCCAGCAGCTTCCACAGGGGATTGACGTATAGCAATCAGCCCCAGCATTTT
TRBV10-1	.	.	TRBJ2-3	CASSGSGTSTDTQYF	TGCGCCAGCAGTGGGTCGGGAACTAGCACAGATACGCAGTATTTT
TRBV7-6	.	.	TRBJ2-1	CASSPRRGKNEQFF	TGTGCCAGCAGCCCTCGTCGGGGGAAAAATGAGCAGTTCTTC
TRBV30	TRBD1	.	TRBJ1-2	CAWSGTVTYGGYGYTF	TGTGCCTGGTCCGGGACAGTAACCTACGGGGGCTATGGCTACACCTTC
TRBV7-9	.	.	TRBJ2-5	CASSLGGFGTQYF	TGTGCCAGCAGCTTAGGAGGCTTTGGGACCCAGTACTTC
TRBV6-5	.	.	TRBJ1-5	CASSSDPNSNQPQHF	TGTGCCAGCAGCTCGGACCCAAATAGCAATCAGCCCCAGCATTTT
TRBV5-1	.	.	TRBJ1-2	CASSLATEDGYTF	TGCGCCAGCAGCTTGGCGACGGAGGATGGCTACACCTTC
TRBV21-1	.	.	TRBJ1-1	CASSKGQRGSKQGAFF	TGTGCCAGCAGCAAGGGACAGAGGGGTAGTAAGCAGGGAGCTTTCTTT
TRBV6-2/TRBV6-3	TRBD2	few	TRBJ2-1	CASSYSLNVQRGEFEQFF	TGTGCCAGCAGTTACTCGCTGAACGTCCAGCGGGGGGAGTTTGAGCAGTTCTTC